The 12 T cell receptor beta chains reported below all come from one sample, sequenced in a study of regulatory T cells in long-lasting Graves disease. TCR beta libraries were built with iRepertoire HTBI primers and Arm-PCR of CDR3 regions. TCRdb used MiXCR to reprocess the multiplex PCR reads, holding one entry per CDR3 protein. Of hundreds of thousands of distinct CDR3 sequences detected, about 20% appear once; the ten largest clones hold less than 9%. Time point: persistent/refractory GD, antithyroid drugs over 5 years with positive TRAb. The TCR library was made from RNA extracted from PBMCs. This material consisted of peripheral blood mononuclear cells (PBMCs), taken when the disease was refractory, from a patient treated with antithyroid drugs. Receptors were obtained from a female donor with Graves disease.

The CDR3 is CASSLKEAGAYTF. The DNA for the CDR3 is TGCGCCAGCAGCTTGAAGGAGGCAGGAGCCTACACCTTC. The chain recombines TRBV5-1 with TRBJ1-2, with unresolved D. The CDR3 sequence is 13 residues long. Trimming stripped 1 base from V and 10 bases from J, with 14 bases between. Germline CDR1 and CDR2: SGHRS and YFSETQ.

The chain uses TRBV20-1 and TRBJ2-4; TRBD1 is a possible D gene (7 bases). The CDR3 runs to 13 residues. Germline CDR1 DFQATT, CDR2 SNEGSKA (reference sequence). V was cut by 5 bases and J by 3 bases, with 11 bases left in between. The CDR3 sequence is CSARQGGKNIQYF. The CDR3, as DNA: TGCAGTGCTCGACAGGGAGGCAAAAACATTCAGTACTTC.

The chain's CDR3 is CASSLGLAGEQFF. The CDR3 DNA reads as TGTGCCAGCAGCTTAGGGCTAGCGGGCGAGCAGTTCTTC. This sequence joins TRBV11-2 and TRBJ2-1; 8 bases map to TRBD2. Germline-derived CDR1 and CDR2 are SGHAT and FQNNGV. V gave up 1 base and J gave up 10 bases; unmatched junction bases: 3. The CDR3 is 13 residues long.

This clonotype was observed a few times. V usage is TRBV7-3 and J usage is TRBJ2-2; 8 positions match TRBD1. CDR1 SGHTA and CDR2 FQGTGA come from the germline V gene. The V segment lost 0 bases and the J segment 7 bases; nucleotides outside the gene matches: 1. The CDR3 contains 14 residues. The DNA for the CDR3 is TGTGCCAGCAGCTTAACGACAGGGGTCGGGGAGCTGTTTTTT. It encodes CASSLTTGVGELFF.

This clonotype was counted at least ten times. This rearrangement joins TRBV2 to TRBJ1-1; D ambiguous. Germline CDR1 SNHLY, CDR2 FYNNEI. The CDR3 has 12 amino acids. V was cut by 8 bases and J by 4 bases, with 11 bases left in between. CDR3 sequence (DNA): TGTGCCAGCGTCTGGGTGGTCACTGAAGCTTTCTTT. As protein: CASVWVVTEAFF. Together with reference TRBV2 and TRBJ1-1, the CDR3 gives the full variable domain: EPEVTQTPSHQVTQMGQEVILRCVPISNHLYFYWYRQILGQKVEFLVSFYNNEISEKSEIFDDQFSVERPDGSNFTLKIRSTKLEDSAMYFCASVWVVTEAFFGQGTRLTVV.

This clonotype has at least ten counts. This chain joins TRBV28 and TRBJ1-5; 9 bases match TRBD1. CDR3 length: 14 residues. The V and J ends lost 6 bases and 6 bases, in that order; junction bases with no gene match: 6. The V gene's germline CDR1 is MDHEN and CDR2 SYDVKM. The CDR3 spells CASRDRGPFQPQHF. CDR3 nucleotides: TGTGCCAGCAGGGACAGGGGCCCTTTTCAGCCCCAGCATTTT.

The chain's CDR3 is CASSPNDRLSNQPQHF. In DNA form, the CDR3 reads TGTGCCAGCAGCCCAAATGACAGGCTTAGCAATCAGCCCCAGCATTTT. This chain links TRBV7-9 with TRBJ1-5; D is possibly TRBD1 (6 bases). The germline CDR1 and CDR2 sequences are SEHNR and FQNEAQ (reference sequence). The CDR3 sequence is 16 residues long. V was shortened by 5 bases and J by 0 bases, with 14 bases between the two germline ends.

The CDR3: CASSEAGMYVGAAGELFF. The CDR3, as DNA: TGTGCCAGCAGTGAAGCTGGTATGTACGTTGGGGCTGCCGGGGAGCTGTTTTTT. The chain is built from TRBV6-1 and TRBJ2-2, with a weak D call TRBD1 (5 bases). This CDR3 region has 18 residues. V lost 0 bases and J 6 bases, leaving 20 bases between the germline ends. Germline V gene sequence: CDR1 MNHNS, CDR2 SASEGT.

This clonotype was picked up many times. This chain joins TRBV28 and TRBJ2-2; D not certain. The V gene lost 6 bases and the J gene lost 6 bases, with 14 bases spanning the gap. The CDR3 is 14 amino acids. The germline V gene encodes CDR1 MDHEN and CDR2 SYDVKM. The CDR3 here is CASSRGTVPGELFF. CDR3 nucleotide sequence: TGTGCCAGCAGCCGAGGAACCGTTCCCGGGGAGCTGTTTTTT.

This clonotype was picked up many times. The V and J genes are TRBV29-1 and TRBJ2-2; perhaps TRBD1 as D (6 bases). V was clipped by 2 bases and J by 5 bases, with 15 bases between them. The V gene's germline CDR1 is SQVTM and CDR2 ANQGSEA. CDR3 size: 15 residues. DNA of the CDR3: TGCAGCGTTGAACGGCCAGGGGTGAGGACCGGGGAGCTGTTTTTT. This encodes CSVERPGVRTGELFF.

This clonotype appeared many times. The chain combines TRBV28 with TRBJ1-2; D is possibly TRBD1 (5 bases). The CDR3 consists of 12 residues. Germline V gives CDR1 MDHEN, CDR2 SYDVKM. Trimming shortened V by 7 bases and J by 2 bases, and 8 bases separated the two germline ends. The CDR3 region has the DNA TGTGCCAGCACCCCAGGGAACTATGGCTACACCTTC. Translation gives CASTPGNYGYTF.

This clonotype has a count of ten or more. This chain joins TRBV19 and TRBJ1-1; weak D call: TRBD1 (6 bases). CDR3 size: 16 residues. The V end was cut by 4 bases, the J end by 3 bases, with 18 bases between. Germline V gene sequence: CDR1 LNHDA, CDR2 SQIVND (reference sequence). CDR3 sequence: CASSTGTLVWDTEAFF. The CDR3 nucleotides read TGTGCCAGTAGTACCGGGACACTGGTTTGGGACACTGAAGCTTTCTTT.